Listed here are 32 T cell receptor beta chains from one sample, sequenced in a study of blood T cells in healthy people across ages. Then a second PCR, running roughly 7 to 11 cycles, was carried out with a sample-barcoded 5' primer and a J-beta primer mix. From the 5' RACE reads, TCRdb called clonotypes with MiXCR, one entry per CDR3 protein. The sample carries some 800,000 distinct CDR3 sequences, roughly 44% recorded once. Sequenced material: blood. The receptors here all came from a man in his sixties in good health.

Ten or more counts support this clonotype. The chain joins TRBV7-9 to TRBJ2-5; D gene uncertain. This CDR3 region has 13 residues. Between the trimmed V and J ends, which lost 4 bases and 2 bases, there was a span of 8 bases. Looked up from germline, CDR1 is SEHNR and CDR2 is FQNEAQ (reference sequence). Here the CDR3 DNA reads TGTGCCAGCAGCTCGGATGTTCAAGAGACCCAGTACTTC. It is translated as CASSSDVQETQYF.

The chain recombines TRBV25-1 with TRBJ2-7, with TRBD1 identical over 9 bases. The V gene's germline CDR1 is MGHDK and CDR2 SYGVNS. Unmatched junction bases numbered 7, after V lost 4 bases and J lost 3 bases. The CDR3 totals 15 residues. CDR3 loop: CASSATGGESYEQYF. CDR3 nucleotides: TGTGCCAGCAGTGCTACAGGGGGCGAGAGCTACGAGCAGTACTTC.

The genes are TRBV10-3 and TRBJ2-5; 8 bases are shared with TRBD1. From germline, CDR1 is ENHRY and CDR2 SYGVKD. There are 14 residues in the CDR3. V gave up 7 bases and J gave up 11 bases; unmatched junction bases: 15. The CDR3, as DNA: TGTGCCATCACCCCACAGGGGGAGTTGAATGTGCAGTACTTC. It translates to CAITPQGELNVQYF.

This rearrangement joins TRBV7-2 to TRBJ1-3, with D possibly being TRBD1 (5 bases). V gave up 5 bases and J gave up 1 base, with 9 bases separating them. CDR3 length equals 14 residues. Germline V gene lookup returns CDR1 SGHTA and CDR2 FQGNSA. The CDR3 DNA reads as TGTGCCAGCAGCCCTCAGGGATCTGGAAACACCATATATTTT. Protein product: CASSPQGSGNTIYF.

This clonotype showed up just a few times. The chain carries TRBV2 and TRBJ2-5, with 7 bases aligning to TRBD1. The germline CDR1 and CDR2 sequences are SNHLY and FYNNEI. The V gene end was trimmed by 9 bases and the J gene end by 3 bases; junction bases not matched to a gene: 10. This CDR3 contains 14 residues. DNA for the CDR3: TGTGCCAGTAGAGGACAGGTGGGGAAAGAGACCCAGTACTTC. This codes for CASRGQVGKETQYF.

This clonotype was recorded a few times. The rearrangement links TRBV18 to TRBJ2-1; D is possibly TRBD1 or TRBD2 (5 bases each). Trimming removed 2 bases from V and 9 bases from J, with 17 bases in between. This CDR3 has 15 residues. Germline assignment: CDR1 KGHSH and CDR2 LQKENI. The CDR3 sequence: CASSPSGTLLGEQFF. CDR3 DNA sequence: TGTGCCAGCTCACCATCAGGGACCCTCTTAGGTGAGCAGTTCTTC.

This clonotype was seen more than once but under ten times. The V gene is TRBV27, the J gene TRBJ2-1; D not certain. The CDR3 runs 15 residues. The V gene's germline CDR1 is MNHEY and CDR2 SMNVEV (reference sequence). Trimming pared 9 bases from V and 2 bases from J, leaving 17 bases between. In DNA, the CDR3 is TGTGCCAGTTCTACCGGACCGATCACCTACAATGAGCAGTTCTTC. This sequence encodes CASSTGPITYNEQFF.

The CDR3 DNA reads TGTGCCAGCAGCTTAGAGGTCGGCGGCTCTGGGGCCAACGTCCTGACTTTC. This encodes CASSLEVGGSGANVLTF. The chain combines TRBV7-8 with TRBJ2-6, with D unclear. Germline CDR1 is SGHVS and CDR2 is FQNEAQ. The CDR3 sequence is 17 residues long. The V gene lost 1 base and the J gene lost 0 bases, with 10 bases spanning the gap.

This rearrangement joins TRBV12-3 or TRBV12-4 to TRBJ2-1, with TRBD2 matching 12 bases. CDR3 size: 15 residues. J lost 9 bases, V lost 3 bases, and 6 bases had no gene match. CDR3 loop: CASSFLLAGGGEQFF. In nucleotides, the CDR3 is TGTGCCAGCAGTTTCCTACTAGCGGGGGGTGGTGAGCAGTTCTTC.

This clonotype was counted only a few times. The rearrangement joins TRBV6-1 to TRBJ1-1, with 7 nucleotides matching TRBD1. There are 15 residues in the CDR3. Germline-derived CDR1 and CDR2 are MNHNS and SASEGT. Germline trimming cut 4 bases from V and 1 base from J; bases unmatched to any gene: 6. The CDR3 bases are TGTGCCAGCAGTGCTCGACAGGGCACGAACACTGAAGCTTTCTTT. This codes for CASSARQGTNTEAFF.

Notes on this clonotype: An end of the junction does not agree with germline; a read error may underlie this. The chain links TRBV11-2 to TRBJ2-5; D is possibly TRBD1 or TRBD2 (6 bases each). In germline, CDR1 is SGHAT, CDR2 FQNNGV. This CDR3 is 12 amino acids long. The CDR3 loop reads CASSRGEEAQYF. In nucleotides, the CDR3 is TGTGCCAGCAGTAGGGGGGAAGAGGCCCAGTACTTC.

This clonotype occurred a few times. This sequence joins TRBV9 and TRBJ2-5, with 7 nucleotides matching TRBD2. Germline V gene lookup returns CDR1 SGDLS and CDR2 YYNGEE. Losses at the gene ends were 0 bases for V and 4 bases for J; bases not matched to a gene: 6. The CDR3 loop spans 15 amino acids. The CDR3 DNA is TGTGCCAGCAGCGTAGGATGGGGGGGGAGAGAGACCCAGTACTTC. It is translated as CASSVGWGGRETQYF.

Only a few counts were recorded for this clonotype. The chain employs TRBV20-1 and TRBJ2-5, with TRBD1 as a possible D gene (5 bases). This CDR3 comprises 13 residues. Germline V gene data show CDR1 as DFQATT and CDR2 as SNEGSKA (reference sequence). Trimming left V 5 bases short and J 3 bases short, with 13 bases between. This chain's CDR3 is CSAPRGREETQYF. CDR3 bases: TGCAGTGCTCCCAGAGGCAGGGAAGAGACCCAGTACTTC.

The gene calls are TRBV10-3 and TRBJ1-2; the match to TRBD1 covers 8 bases. The CDR3 consists of 16 residues. The J segment lost 4 bases and the V segment lost 3 bases, leaving 10 bases of the junction unmatched. Germline CDR1 is ENHRY and CDR2 is SYGVKD. DNA for the CDR3: TGTGCCATCAGTGAATCTTTAGGACAGGGCCGCTATGGCTACACCTTC. This codes for CAISESLGQGRYGYTF.

This clonotype was picked up a small number of times. This chain uses TRBV7-2 with TRBJ2-1; TRBD2 aligns across 9 bases. V lost 4 bases, J lost 8 bases, and 9 bases stayed unmatched. This CDR3 has 15 amino acids. Germline CDR1 SGHTA, CDR2 FQGNSA. CDR3 DNA sequence: TGTGCCAGCAGCTCCGTAGCGGGGGCCTTAGATGAGCAGTTCTTC. It yields the protein CASSSVAGALDEQFF.

The rearrangement links TRBV3-1 to TRBJ1-5; D uncertain. CDR3 length: 15 amino acids. CDR1 and CDR2 from the germline V gene are LGHDT and YNNKEL (reference sequence). V lost 0 bases and J 3 bases, leaving 9 bases between the germline ends. Here the CDR3 reads CASSQDYSNNQPQHF. The CDR3 region has the DNA TGTGCCAGCAGCCAAGATTACTCTAACAATCAGCCCCAGCATTTT. Together with reference TRBV3-1 and TRBJ1-5, the CDR3 gives the full variable domain: DTAVSQTPKYLVTQMGNDKSIKCEQNLGHDTMYWYKQDSKKFLKIMFSYNNKELIINETVPNRFSPKSPDKAHLNLHINSLELGDSAVYFCASSQDYSNNQPQHFGDGTRLSIL.

The genes are TRBV12-3 or TRBV12-4 and TRBJ2-1, with D perhaps matching TRBD2 (6 bases). The CDR3 loop spans 13 amino acids. V lost 7 bases, J lost 5 bases, and 12 bases lay in between. The CDR3 here is CASTGDSNNEQFF. The CDR3 DNA sequence: TGTGCCAGCACTGGGGACTCAAACAATGAGCAGTTCTTC.

This clonotype was detected a few times. This sequence joins TRBV2 and TRBJ2-5; 7 positions agree with TRBD2. The CDR3 runs to 12 residues. The junction had 9 bases not matched to a gene; V was cut back by 8 bases and J by 9 bases. The germline gives CDR1 SNHLY, CDR2 FYNNEI. The DNA of the CDR3 is TGTGCCAGCGAGGCCCTGGGGGGGGCCCAGTACTTC. This translates into CASEALGGAQYF.

The rearrangement joins TRBV20-1 to TRBJ2-7, with 14 bases fitting TRBD2. The germline V gene encodes CDR1 DFQATT and CDR2 SNEGSKA (reference sequence). Losses at the gene ends were 6 bases for V and 6 bases for J; bases not matched to a gene: 1. This CDR3 has 12 residues. The CDR3 loop reads CSAGTSGGEQYF. For the CDR3, the DNA is TGCAGTGCGGGGACTAGCGGGGGCGAGCAGTACTTC.

CDR3 sequence reads: CASSVPPGETQYF. The CDR3 coding sequence is TGTGCCAGCAGCGTACCCCCGGGAGAGACCCAGTACTTC. V and J are TRBV7-2 and TRBJ2-5; unclear D gene. The V gene's germline CDR1 is SGHTA and CDR2 FQGNSA. This CDR3 comprises 13 residues. The ends were cut back, 5 bases at V and 4 bases at J, with 11 bases in the middle.

The chain recombines TRBV12-3 or TRBV12-4 with TRBJ1-6, with D possibly TRBD1 on 5 matching bases. The CDR3 sequence is 14 residues long. Trimming cost V 6 bases and J 10 bases, with 16 bases left between them. The CDR3 here is CASSSGTRDSPLHF. CDR3 coding DNA: TGTGCCAGCAGCTCCGGGACCCGTGACTCACCCCTCCACTTT.

The chain joins TRBV20-1 to TRBJ2-3, with D maybe TRBD2 (5 bases). The CDR3 extends over 16 amino acids. V lost 0 bases and J 1 base, leaving 14 bases between the germline ends. Germline-derived CDR1 and CDR2 are DFQATT and SNEGSKA (reference sequence). CDR3 region: CSARDSSRGGTDTQYF. The CDR3 coding sequence is TGCAGTGCTAGAGATTCTTCCCGGGGAGGCACAGATACGCAGTATTTT.

The chain is built from TRBV6-1 and TRBJ1-1, with no clear D. Trimming cost V 5 bases and J 1 base, with 11 bases left between them. Per germline, CDR1 MNHNS and CDR2 SASEGT. The CDR3 spans 14 residues. The CDR3 nucleotides are TGTGCCAGCAGTAGGGCAGCTGGGAACACTGAAGCTTTCTTT. Protein product: CASSRAAGNTEAFF.

This chain joins TRBV7-9 and TRBJ2-5, with 7 bases aligning to TRBD1. The CDR3 sequence is 16 residues long. From germline, CDR1 is SEHNR and CDR2 FQNEAQ (reference sequence). The ends lost 2 bases at V and 2 bases at J; junction bases unmatched: 8. The CDR3 DNA reads as TGTGCCAGCAGCTTACCCAAAGGGACAGAACAAGAGACCCAGTACTTC. Its protein product is CASSLPKGTEQETQYF.

This chain links TRBV7-2 with TRBJ2-1; 9 bases agree with TRBD2. Germline values: CDR1 SGHTA, CDR2 FQGNSA. The CDR3 spans 18 residues. J lost 7 bases, V lost 1 base, and 14 bases had no gene match. CDR3 in DNA: TGTGCCAGCAGCTTAGTTTGGGCCGCGGCGGGAGGGATTAATGAGCAGTTCTTC. This gives the protein CASSLVWAAAGGINEQFF.

The CDR3 coding sequence is TGTGCCAGCCGCGGACAGGGGGCTTATAGCAATCAGCCCCAGCATTTT. Its translation: CASRGQGAYSNQPQHF. This chain connects TRBV12-3 or TRBV12-4 to TRBJ1-5; TRBD1 matches 11 bases. The CDR3 runs 16 residues. The J segment lost 0 bases and the V segment lost 8 bases, leaving 6 bases of the junction unmatched.

This clonotype has only one observation. In nucleotides, the CDR3 is TGTGCCAGCAGTTTAGCGGACAGGGGAACCCTCCACTTT. Its translation is CASSLADRGTLHF. The gene calls are TRBV12-3 or TRBV12-4 and TRBJ1-6, with TRBD1 identical over 9 bases. Trimming removed 0 bases from V and 14 bases from J; junction bases left unmatched: 2. The CDR3 length is 13 residues.

This chain uses TRBV4-3 with TRBJ1-6, with a possible D match to TRBD1 (6 bases). CDR1 and CDR2 from the germline V gene are LGHNA and YSLEER. This CDR3 contains 15 residues. Trimming stripped 0 bases from V and 6 bases from J, with 9 bases between. The CDR3 DNA reads TGCGCCAGCAGCCAAGAATACAGGGTTAATTCACCCCTCCACTTT. Amino acid sequence: CASSQEYRVNSPLHF.

This chain uses TRBV6-5 with TRBJ2-4; D possibly corresponds to TRBD1 (5 bases). V shed 0 bases and J shed 13 bases, with 16 bases lying between them. This CDR3 spans 14 amino acids. Germline CDR1 and CDR2: MNHEY and SVGAGI. The CDR3 loop reads CASSYSGARNEQYF. In DNA, the CDR3 is TGTGCCAGCAGTTACTCAGGGGCGCGGAATGAGCAGTACTTC.

This clonotype was observed a few times. V gene TRBV5-1 combines with J gene TRBJ1-6, with D possibly TRBD1 on 6 matching bases. Between the trimmed V and J ends, which lost 0 bases and 7 bases, there was a span of 11 bases. CDR1 SGHRS and CDR2 YFSETQ come from the germline V gene. The CDR3 has 15 residues. The DNA for the CDR3 is TGCGCCAGCAGCTTGGGGGACGGACAGAATTCACCCCTCCACTTT. Translated, it gives CASSLGDGQNSPLHF.

In this sample, this clonotype turned up a few times. The chain is built from TRBV5-1 and TRBJ1-2, with a tentative D call TRBD1 (5 bases). From germline, CDR1 is SGHRS and CDR2 YFSETQ. V dropped 3 bases and J dropped 3 bases, with 9 bases sitting between them. This CDR3 contains 13 residues. DNA of the CDR3: TGCGCCAGCAGCTCCGGGGCTCACTATGGCTACACCTTC. Amino acids: CASSSGAHYGYTF.

This clonotype was detected many times. The rearrangement joins TRBV29-1 to TRBJ1-2; no firm D call. The germline V gene has CDR1 SQVTM and CDR2 ANQGSEA. The V end was cut by 7 bases, the J end by 8 bases, with 11 bases between. This CDR3 comprises 10 residues. The DNA for the CDR3 is TGCAGCGCCTACTCCCGGGGCTACACCTTC. Its protein is CSAYSRGYTF.